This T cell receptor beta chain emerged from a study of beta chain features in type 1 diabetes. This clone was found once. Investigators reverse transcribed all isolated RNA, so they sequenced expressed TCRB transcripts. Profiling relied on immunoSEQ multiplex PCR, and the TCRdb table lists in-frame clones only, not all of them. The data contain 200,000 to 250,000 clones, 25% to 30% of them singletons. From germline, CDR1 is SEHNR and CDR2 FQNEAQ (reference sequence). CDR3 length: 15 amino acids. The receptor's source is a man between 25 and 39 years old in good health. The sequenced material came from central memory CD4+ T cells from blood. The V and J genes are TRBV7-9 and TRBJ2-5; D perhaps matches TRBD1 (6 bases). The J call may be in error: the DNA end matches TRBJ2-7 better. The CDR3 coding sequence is TGTGCCAGCAGCGCGCCGGGACATCGTGTCTACGAGCAGTACTTC. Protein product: CASSAPGHRVYEQYF.